A single sample gave rise to the 29 T cell receptor beta chains below, sequenced in a study of T cell responses to AZD1222 COVID-19 vaccine. TCRdb's copy holds only in-frame clones and misses some; the assay was immunoSEQ multiplex PCR. The sample carries some 120,000 clones, about 88% recorded once. The specimen comprised peripheral blood, sampled on day 0 of AZD1222 vaccination. The receptors were sampled from an adult in good health.

The chain recombines TRBV5-8 with TRBJ2-3; 8 positions agree with TRBD1. The CDR3 is made up of 15 amino acids. Germline V gene sequence: CDR1 SGHTS, CDR2 YDEGEE. V lost 0 bases, J lost 5 bases, and 5 bases stayed unmatched. The CDR3 nucleotides are TGTGCCAGCAGCTTGGGAGACAGGGGATTAGATACGCAGTATTTT. Translation gives CASSLGDRGLDTQYF. The full variable domain, completed using reference TRBV5-8 and TRBJ2-3, is EAGVTQSPTHLIKTRGQQATLRCSPISGHTSVYWYQQALGLGLQFLLWYDEGEERNRGNFPPRFSGRQFPNYSSELNVNALELEDSALYLCASSLGDRGLDTQYFGPGTRLTVL.

This chain links TRBV6-1 with TRBJ1-1; 9 bases agree with TRBD1. Germline CDR1 is MNHNS and CDR2 is SASEGT. The CDR3 has 16 residues. J gave up 7 bases and V 1 base, and 10 bases lay outside the gene matches. In DNA form, the CDR3 reads TGTGCCAGCAGTGAAGTGCTTGGACAGGGGTGGAGTGAAGCTTTCTTT. Translating it yields CASSEVLGQGWSEAFF.

The V gene is TRBV29-1, the J gene TRBJ1-2; 11 nucleotides match TRBD1. After removal of 4 bases from V and 2 bases from J, the junction contained 6 bases not matched to a gene. The CDR3 is 15 amino acids. Germline CDR1 reads SQVTM; CDR2 reads ANQGSEA. The CDR3 DNA is TGCAGCGTTGCCCACCGGGACAGGGGGAACTATGGCTACACCTTC. This encodes CSVAHRDRGNYGYTF.

The V call is TRBV7-8, the J call TRBJ2-1; D remains ambiguous. Trimming removed 0 bases from V and 5 bases from J, with 8 bases in between. The CDR3 length is 14 residues. CDR1 is SGHVS, CDR2 FQNEAQ, per germline. The CDR3 nucleotides are TGTGCCAGCAGCTTAGCGGAGACGAACAATGAGCAGTTCTTC. Protein product: CASSLAETNNEQFF.

This chain uses TRBV6-5 with TRBJ2-7, with D perhaps matching TRBD1 (6 bases). There are 15 residues in the CDR3. With 5 bases removed from V and 7 bases from J, the gap between germline ends came to 21 bases. The germline CDR1 and CDR2 sequences are MNHEY and SVGAGI. The CDR3 sequence is CASSPTDRYLREQYF. In DNA form, the CDR3 reads TGTGCCAGCAGTCCGACGGACAGATACCTTCGGGAGCAGTACTTC.

The V call is TRBV19, the J call TRBJ1-1; D uncertain. Trimming shortened V by 5 bases and J by 4 bases, and 17 bases separated the two germline ends. The CDR3 runs 15 residues. Germline lookup yields CDR1 LNHDA and CDR2 SQIVND (reference sequence). CDR3 in DNA: TGTGCCAGTAGTTTTTCCAGCGGAGTGGGCACTGAAGCTTTCTTT. Amino acid sequence: CASSFSSGVGTEAFF.

The chain joins TRBV27 to TRBJ1-5, with D perhaps TRBD1 (5 bases). This CDR3 has 17 amino acids. Trimming shortened V by 1 base and J by 8 bases, and 21 bases separated the two germline ends. CDR1 and CDR2 (germline): MNHEY, SMNVEV (reference sequence). DNA for the CDR3: TGTGCCAGCAGTTTATATGGGGGTTTGGAGGGTAAAGAGCCCCAGCATTTT. Protein sequence: CASSLYGGLEGKEPQHF.

J is TRBJ1-5 and V is TRBV19; D call uncertain. The CDR3 covers 17 residues. Germline V gives CDR1 LNHDA, CDR2 SQIVND (reference sequence). The V end was cut by 5 bases, the J end by 0 bases, with 17 bases between. The DNA for the CDR3 is TGTGCCAGTAGTCCGACCCCGGTCTCCGTTAGCAATCAGCCCCAGCATTTT. It is translated as CASSPTPVSVSNQPQHF.

The chain has TRBV20-1 and TRBJ1-5; D might be TRBD1 (5 bases). V shed 3 bases and J shed 9 bases, with 27 bases lying between them. This CDR3 spans 17 amino acids. Germline V lookup: CDR1 DFQATT, CDR2 SNEGSKA (reference sequence). The CDR3 loop reads CSASSRTLGTSGRPQHF. CDR3 DNA sequence: TGCAGTGCTAGTTCCCGTACGTTGGGGACTAGCGGACGGCCCCAGCATTTT.

The rearrangement links TRBV5-1 to TRBJ2-7, with D perhaps matching TRBD2 (6 bases). The germline V gene encodes CDR1 SGHRS and CDR2 YFSETQ. The CDR3 is made up of 15 amino acids. The germline V and J ends were trimmed by 3 bases and 3 bases, with 16 bases remaining between them. The CDR3 DNA reads TGCGCCAGCAGCTCCACCCCGGGGGTCGACTACGAGCAGTACTTC. Its translation is CASSSTPGVDYEQYF.

The rearrangement uses TRBV2 and TRBJ2-5, with 8 bases identical to TRBD2. Germline CDR1 is SNHLY and CDR2 is FYNNEI. The trim removed 6 bases at V and 4 bases at J, leaving 4 bases unmatched. The CDR3 has 13 amino acids. The CDR3, as DNA: TGTGCCAGCAGAACTAGCGGAGCAGAGACCCAGTACTTC. This encodes CASRTSGAETQYF.

The chain is built from TRBV7-8 and TRBJ1-6; 8 positions match TRBD1. J gave up 7 bases and V 3 bases, and 8 bases lay outside the gene matches. The CDR3 is made up of 16 amino acids. Looked up from germline, CDR1 is SGHVS and CDR2 is FQNEAQ. The CDR3 nucleotides read TGTGCCAGCAGCTTTTCGGACAGGGTAAACAATTCACCCCTCCACTTT. The encoded protein is CASSFSDRVNNSPLHF.

As regards this clone: Other nucleotide sequences from this sample produce the same CDR3. The rearrangement links TRBV7-2 to TRBJ1-6; TRBD1 agrees at 8 bases. With 2 bases clipped from V and 5 bases from J, the junction kept 2 bases outside the gene matches. Germline V lookup: CDR1 SGHTA, CDR2 FQGNSA. This CDR3 has 15 residues. The CDR3 nucleotides are TGTGCCAGCAGCTTAAGGGGACAGGATAATTCACCCCTCCACTTT. Translated: CASSLRGQDNSPLHF.

This chain joins TRBV5-6 and TRBJ1-4; D gene unclear. Deletions cut 0 bases from V and 0 bases from J, with 6 bases between. Germline V gives CDR1 SGHDT, CDR2 YYEEEE. The CDR3 runs 15 residues. The CDR3 is CASSLVGATNEKLFF. CDR3 sequence (DNA): TGTGCCAGCAGCTTGGTCGGTGCAACTAATGAAAAACTGTTTTTT.

The chain links TRBV6-5 to TRBJ2-7, with D perhaps TRBD2 (5 bases). Germline V gene lookup returns CDR1 MNHEY and CDR2 SVGAGI. V was clipped by 6 bases and J by 0 bases, with 9 bases between them. The CDR3 totals 13 residues. CDR3 loop: CASSEGGSYEQYF. The CDR3 DNA sequence: TGTGCCAGCAGCGAGGGTGGCTCCTACGAGCAGTACTTC.

V gene TRBV15 combines with J gene TRBJ1-6, with 10 positions matching TRBD1. This CDR3 has 15 residues. CDR1 is LNHNV, CDR2 YYDKDF, per germline (reference sequence). With V trimmed by 5 bases and J by 3 bases, 1 base remained unmatched. CDR3 nucleotide sequence: TGTGCCACCAGCGGGGACAGGGGCTATAATTCACCCCTCCACTTT. Protein sequence: CATSGDRGYNSPLHF.

The gene calls are TRBV6-5 and TRBJ2-1, with D tentatively TRBD2 (6 bases). The V gene's germline CDR1 is MNHEY and CDR2 SVGAGI. This CDR3 spans 15 amino acids. V dropped 8 bases and J dropped 9 bases, with 23 bases sitting between them. CDR3 in amino acids: CASWDLDTRSGEQFF. As DNA, the CDR3 is TGTGCCAGCTGGGACTTGGACACCAGGTCAGGTGAGCAGTTCTTC.

The chain employs TRBV15 and TRBJ2-3; D uncertain. Germline V CDR1 and CDR2: LNHNV, YYDKDF (reference sequence). CDR3 length: 12 residues. The V and J ends lost 3 bases and 5 bases respectively, with 6 bases between them. CDR3 in amino acids: CATSSREDTQYF. Written as DNA, the CDR3 is TGTGCCACCAGCAGTAGGGAAGATACGCAGTATTTT.

This chain links TRBV28 with TRBJ2-1; D might be TRBD1 (6 bases). Germline-derived CDR1 and CDR2 are MDHEN and SYDVKM. V dropped 1 base and J dropped 7 bases, with 11 bases sitting between them. This CDR3 has 14 residues. CDR3 DNA: TGTGCCAGCAGTTTATCGTGGACAGCAAATGAGCAGTTCTTC. Translation gives CASSLSWTANEQFF.

The rearrangement joins TRBV30 to TRBJ1-2; tentatively, D is TRBD1 (5 bases). The CDR3 sequence is 13 residues long. Germline CDR1 GTSNPN, CDR2 SVGIG (reference sequence). The V end lost 3 bases, the J end lost 2 bases, and 10 bases lay between the germline ends. The CDR3: CAWRRGLNYGYTF. CDR3 DNA sequence: TGTGCCTGGAGGAGGGGATTAAACTATGGCTACACCTTC.

The chain carries TRBV28 and TRBJ1-5; D remains ambiguous. V was cut by 2 bases and J by 2 bases, with 19 bases left in between. CDR3 size: 18 residues. CDR1 and CDR2 (germline): MDHEN, SYDVKM. The CDR3 bases are TGTGCCAGCAGTTTAGAGGTTAGGGAGCTGTGGGGCAATCAGCCCCAGCATTTT. Translated, it gives CASSLEVRELWGNQPQHF.

V gene TRBV28 combines with J gene TRBJ1-4; maybe TRBD1 (6 bases). Trimming took off 10 bases at V and 3 bases at J, with 12 bases between the two ends. In germline, CDR1 is MDHEN, CDR2 SYDVKM. The length of the CDR3 is 13 residues. The CDR3 reads CATQGGANEKLFF. The DNA of the CDR3 is TGTGCCACCCAAGGGGGGGCTAATGAAAAACTGTTTTTT.

Only a few counts were recorded for this clone. V is TRBV28 and J is TRBJ1-4, with D hard to call. Germline V CDR1 and CDR2: MDHEN, SYDVKM. Trimming removed 2 bases from V and 2 bases from J, with 6 bases in between. CDR3 length: 14 residues. CDR3 in DNA: TGTGCCAGCAGTTTAGTGGGGACTAATGAAAAACTGTTTTTT. It encodes CASSLVGTNEKLFF.

The V call is TRBV9, the J call TRBJ2-1, with D possibly matching TRBD2 (6 bases). This CDR3 has 14 amino acids. V was clipped by 2 bases and J by 8 bases, with 14 bases between them. Germline-derived CDR1 and CDR2 are SGDLS and YYNGEE. The CDR3 sequence is CASSVGTGVDEQFF. DNA for the CDR3: TGTGCCAGCAGCGTGGGAACGGGGGTGGATGAGCAGTTCTTC.

The chain employs TRBV7-8 and TRBJ2-2; D is perhaps TRBD2 (6 bases). Deletions cut 7 bases from V and 6 bases from J, with 15 bases between. CDR1 and CDR2 (germline): SGHVS, FQNEAQ. This CDR3 has 14 amino acids. The CDR3: CASTYSTGAGELFF. CDR3 DNA: TGTGCCAGCACCTACTCAACGGGGGCCGGGGAGCTGTTTTTT.

The chain employs TRBV15 and TRBJ2-7; a possible D gene is TRBD2 (5 bases). V lost 3 bases and J 2 bases, leaving 14 bases between the germline ends. The CDR3 has 15 amino acids. Germline lookup yields CDR1 LNHNV and CDR2 YYDKDF (reference sequence). CDR3 region: CATSRPSTRPYEQYF. The CDR3 nucleotides are TGTGCCACCAGCAGGCCCTCTACTAGGCCCTACGAGCAGTACTTC. The full variable domain, in which reference TRBV15 and TRBJ2-7 provide the parts outside the CDR3, is DAMVIQNPRYQVTQFGKPVTLSCSQTLNHNVMYWYQQKSSQAPKLLFHYYDKDFNNEADTPDNFQSRRPNTSFCFLDIRSPGLGDTAMYLCATSRPSTRPYEQYFGPGTRLTVT.

This chain joins TRBV6-4 and TRBJ2-3; D is undetermined. Germline CDR1 MRHNA, CDR2 SNTAGT. Trimming shortened V by 3 bases and J by 7 bases, and 14 bases separated the two germline ends. The CDR3 length is 14 residues. The CDR3 DNA reads as TGTGCCAGCAGTGAGGTGGCCTCACGAAATACGCAGTATTTT. Its translation is CASSEVASRNTQYF.

CDR3 sequence reads: CSVDRGQGSYEQYF. In DNA, the CDR3 is TGCAGCGTTGATCGTGGACAGGGTTCCTACGAGCAGTACTTC. The V call is TRBV29-1, the J call TRBJ2-7, with 8 bases that match TRBD1. Per the germline V gene, CDR1 is SQVTM and CDR2 is ANQGSEA. The CDR3 length is 14 residues. The trim removed 3 bases at V and 1 base at J, leaving 5 bases unmatched.

The V call is TRBV6-5, the J call TRBJ1-4; 9 nucleotides align to TRBD1. CDR1 is MNHEY, CDR2 SVGAGI, per germline. This CDR3 is built from 15 residues. V was clipped by 5 bases and J by 8 bases; unmatched bases: 9. The DNA for the CDR3 is TGTGCCAGCAGTCAACTACAGGGGGCAGGAGAAAAACTGTTTTTT. Translated, it gives CASSQLQGAGEKLFF.